The present TCR beta chain was sequenced within a study of T cells in Graves' hyperthyroidism and ophthalmopathy (dated by TCRdb to between 2017 and 2020). With respect to the entire study: Peripheral blood was collected at initial diagnosis, before any treatment. To identify distinguishing TCR V-J signatures, a discovery cohort of about 95 patients was used, comprising 40 to 45 with Graves' ophthalmopathy and roughly 60 with stable Graves' hyperthyroidism. Whether ophthalmopathy could be predicted prospectively was tested in an independent validation cohort made up of 18 to 20 hyperthyroidism patients plus 17 patients who later progressed to ophthalmopathy. The approximately 90 discovery patients were randomly split 7:3 into training and test sets. Once sampling was done, hyperthyroidism patients were given methimazole at a starting dose of 30 mg daily, whereas ophthalmopathy patients were given high-dose intravenous methylprednisolone. The paper describes TCR Vbeta CDR3 sequencing of 130 to 150 peripheral blood samples, made up of some 42 ophthalmopathy patients, roughly 72 hyperthyroidism patients and 17 progressor patients. The study also compared thyroid tissue and blood T-cell repertoires from a handful of Graves' hyperthyroidism patients.

Via the germline V gene, CDR1 is MDHEN and CDR2 SYDVKM. The CDR3 has 16 amino acids, counting the end cysteine and phenylalanine. The CDR3 DNA has 48 bases and is translated from base 1. V gives up 2 bases and J gives up 4 bases, and the segment between their germline ends measures 17 bases. Moderately to severely active disease, a Clinical Activity Score of at least 3, a NOSPECS grade of at least 4, and a duration under 3 months were present in ophthalmopathy patients. The study excluded patients with uncontrolled infections, other autoimmune diseases, pregnancy or lactation. Diagnoses relied on clinical symptoms, serum thyroxine and TRAb, thyroid ultrasound and orbital computed tomography. PBMCs were separated from 7.5 to 10 ml of fresh peripheral blood using Ficoll-Paque density gradient centrifugation. Total RNA was extracted with Trizol reagent, and quality was checked on an Agilent 2100 Bioanalyzer.

What the research found in general, with its limitations: A model built on a 13 V-J signature distinguished ophthalmopathy from stable hyperthyroidism, reaching around 90% sensitivity and 81.08% specificity in cross-validation and 80%/75% in testing. In validation, the model predicted progression to ophthalmopathy with 65% to 71% sensitivity and roughly 75% specificity, a median of 6.5 months before onset. Most expanded thyroid clonotypes (frequency above 0.001) were also detected in blood, a finding suggesting that blood repertoires may reflect thyroid immune responses. No statistical method was used to set the sample size in advance, and investigators knew the group allocation.

This clonotype was detected ten times or more. Its binding antigen is unknown. Per-base quality was not reported, and no clone a single base away is much larger than it. The TCR beta CDR3 regions were amplified from the RNA transcripts. A first-round RT-PCR of the TCR CDR3 used the HTBI primer set with the Qiagen OneStep RT-PCR kit. Libraries were constructed in a second round of multiplex PCR, after which size selection and purification were carried out. Paired-end sequencing of the libraries was performed with 100 bp reads on an Illumina HiSeq2000. Per the original workflow: SOAPnuke was used to process the raw data, with reads discarded if the reads contained adapters or uncalled bases, had a mean Phred below 15, or lacked an exact constant-primer or identifier match. COPE v1.2.5 was used to merge high-quality paired reads, and clonotypes were defined as unique nucleotide sequences. MiTCR v1.1 was used to align clonotypes to the IMGT TRBV, TRBD and TRBJ reference segments. Analysis was restricted to V-J combinations with a frequency above 0.0001, which covered just over 98% of repertoires. A TCS score was defined as the ratio between F50 (clonal expansion) and ExV (chaos), using BLOSUM62-based TCRdist between CDR3 peptides within each V-J. Welch's t-statistics and random forest reduced fewer than 550 V-J features to around 14, which were used in a naive Bayes classifier (R e1071). The public reads were quality trimmed at Q25 with fastp and then assembled into clones with MiXCR by TCRdb, keeping productive beta chains. Rows are unified per CDR3 protein, each entry keeping the most common DNA and genes. These V and J calls originate from TCRdb's pipeline instead of the authors' own analysis. This sample is represented by 500,000 to 800,000 distinct CDR3 sequences; roughly 15% of them were singletons. Around 13% of the sample rests with the top ten.

Sequencing input: blood. The receptor chain draws on TRBV28 and TRBJ2-5; a weak D assignment points to TRBD2 (5 bases agree). The sequence came from a woman aged 45-60 years with Graves' ophthalmopathy. The DNA sequence is TGTGCCAGCAGTTTAGACCTTACTAGACCGACAGAGACCCAGTACTTC. It specifies CASSLDLTRPTETQYF.